These 24 T cell receptor beta chains were all obtained from the same sample, sequenced in a study of blood T cell repertoires in COVID-19. Here immunoSEQ multiplex PCR was the method, and the copy in TCRdb shows in-frame clones only, minus some. The sample holds about 240,000 clones, around 90% seen once. Sequenced sample: peripheral blood. The source is a woman aged 70 to 79 with active or convalescent COVID-19.

This clone was seen a handful of times. The chain uses TRBV18 and TRBJ1-6; 7 nucleotides match TRBD1. After removal of 5 bases from V and 3 bases from J, the junction contained 4 bases not matched to a gene. In germline, CDR1 is KGHSH, CDR2 LQKENI. This CDR3 region has 15 residues. DNA for the CDR3: TGTGCCAGCTCAACGACAGGGTTCTATAATTCACCCCTCCACTTT. As protein: CASSTTGFYNSPLHF.

The V gene is TRBV6-6, the J gene TRBJ1-4; D unclear. The germline CDR1 and CDR2 sequences are MNHNY and SVGAGI (reference sequence). V was trimmed by 2 bases and J by 7 bases, leaving 8 bases between them. There are 13 residues in the CDR3. CDR3 sequence (DNA): TGTGCCAGCAGTTACACCTCAGTTGAAAAACTGTTTTTT. Protein: CASSYTSVEKLFF.

V is TRBV7-2 and J is TRBJ2-5; maybe TRBD2 (6 bases). This CDR3 is built from 15 residues. V was pared by 5 bases and J by 3 bases, with 16 bases between. Germline V lookup: CDR1 SGHTA, CDR2 FQGNSA. The CDR3, as DNA: TGTGCCAGCAGCCCGCCGTGGCCGGGGGAAGAGACCCAGTACTTC. Encoded protein: CASSPPWPGEETQYF.

This clone has just one count. The chain uses TRBV2 and TRBJ2-5, with 7 bases aligning to TRBD2. After removal of 1 base from V and 5 bases from J, the junction contained 4 bases not matched to a gene. The length of the CDR3 is 14 residues. Germline V gives CDR1 SNHLY, CDR2 FYNNEI. The CDR3 reads CASSEGLAGETQYF. The CDR3 DNA reads TGTGCCAGCAGTGAAGGACTAGCCGGGGAGACCCAGTACTTC.

This chain links TRBV19 with TRBJ1-2, with TRBD1 as a possible D gene (5 bases). The germline V gene has CDR1 LNHDA and CDR2 SQIVND (reference sequence). V lost 5 bases and J lost 8, with 9 bases in between. This CDR3 has 11 amino acids. The CDR3 is CASSASGGYTF. Here the CDR3 DNA reads TGTGCCAGTAGTGCTTCAGGGGGCTACACCTTC.

J is TRBJ2-2 and V is TRBV5-1; 7 bases line up with TRBD2. The CDR3 sequence is 16 residues long. Per germline, CDR1 SGHRS and CDR2 YFSETQ. V lost 0 bases, J lost 5 bases, and 7 bases stayed unmatched. CDR3 residues: CASSLAQAGLTGELFF. The DNA for the CDR3 is TGCGCCAGCAGCTTGGCCCAAGCGGGGTTAACCGGGGAGCTGTTTTTT. The full variable domain, completed using reference TRBV5-1 and TRBJ2-2, is KAGVTQTPRYLIKTRGQQVTLSCSPISGHRSVSWYQQTPGQGLQFLFEYFSETQRNKGNFPGRFSGRQFSNSRSEMNVSTLELGDSALYLCASSLAQAGLTGELFFGEGSRLTVL.

This chain joins TRBV5-1 and TRBJ2-7; 10 nucleotides align to TRBD1. CDR1 and CDR2 (germline): SGHRS, YFSETQ. V was pared by 3 bases and J by 5 bases, with 8 bases of the junction left unmatched. The CDR3 runs 15 residues. This CDR3 reads CASSSSGTGADEQYF. CDR3 nucleotide sequence: TGCGCCAGCAGCTCCTCCGGGACAGGGGCAGACGAGCAGTACTTC.

This clone was observed a single time. The chain uses TRBV7-2 and TRBJ1-1; no reliable D call. CDR3 length: 14 amino acids. Germline CDR1 reads SGHTA; CDR2 reads FQGNSA. V was trimmed by 1 base and J by 7 bases, leaving 13 bases between them. Here the CDR3 DNA reads TGTGCCAGCAGCTTAGGTTACACAGCCCATGAAGCTTTCTTT. Translated: CASSLGYTAHEAFF.

The rearrangement links TRBV4-3 to TRBJ2-3, with D maybe TRBD2 (7 bases). In germline, CDR1 is LGHNA, CDR2 YSLEER. This CDR3 has 17 residues. Trimming took 0 bases from V and 1 from J, leaving 14 bases between them. The CDR3 nucleotides read TGCGCCAGCAGCCAAGATCCCAGGGGAGGGGGCACAGATACGCAGTATTTT. Translation: CASSQDPRGGGTDTQYF.

The chain joins TRBV7-9 to TRBJ1-1; D might be TRBD1 (6 bases). With 3 bases removed from V and 1 base from J, the gap between germline ends came to 12 bases. This CDR3 contains 15 residues. The V gene's germline CDR1 is SEHNR and CDR2 FQNEAQ (reference sequence). CDR3 loop: CASSFLRQANTEAFF. The CDR3 DNA follows: TGTGCCAGCAGCTTCCTCCGACAGGCGAACACTGAAGCTTTCTTT.

The V call is TRBV6-5, the J call TRBJ1-3; D is ambiguous. Trimming took off 7 bases at V and 4 bases at J, with 11 bases between the two ends. CDR3 length: 13 residues. The germline V gene has CDR1 MNHEY and CDR2 SVGAGI. In DNA, the CDR3 is TGTGCCAGCATAGGAGGGCCAGGAAACACCATATATTTT. Its protein is CASIGGPGNTIYF.

This rearrangement joins TRBV9 to TRBJ2-3, with 9 nucleotides matching TRBD1. Germline V gene lookup returns CDR1 SGDLS and CDR2 YYNGEE. The CDR3 length is 15 residues. The junction had 8 bases not matched to a gene; V was cut back by 4 bases and J by 5 bases. The CDR3 region has the DNA TGTGCCAGCAGCCGACAAAACAGGGGGCTAGATACGCAGTATTTT. Translation gives CASSRQNRGLDTQYF.

The chain employs TRBV9 and TRBJ1-1; D gene unclear. Trimming removed 2 bases from V and 1 base from J, with 12 bases in between. CDR1 SGDLS and CDR2 YYNGEE come from the germline V gene. This CDR3 has 15 residues. CDR3 nucleotide sequence: TGTGCCAGCAGCGTCGGTGGGAGTTGGAACACTGAAGCTTTCTTT. Translating it yields CASSVGGSWNTEAFF.

The chain is built from TRBV4-3 and TRBJ1-2; TRBD1 matches 7 bases. The CDR3 runs 17 residues. V gave up 0 bases and J gave up 0 bases; unmatched junction bases: 7. Germline V CDR1 and CDR2: LGHNA, YSLEER. The CDR3 nucleotides read TGCGCCAGCAGCCAAGATCTACTACAGGGGACTAACTATGGCTACACCTTC. Amino acid sequence: CASSQDLLQGTNYGYTF.

The chain uses TRBV5-6 and TRBJ1-1; D is unclear. The CDR3 has 14 amino acids. The V gene's germline CDR1 is SGHDT and CDR2 YYEEEE. V dropped 2 bases and J dropped 4 bases, with 12 bases sitting between them. CDR3 residues: CASSLREVGTEAFF. In DNA, the CDR3 is TGTGCCAGCAGCTTACGGGAGGTCGGCACTGAAGCTTTCTTT.

The genes are TRBV5-4 and TRBJ2-1; 13 bases align to TRBD2. This CDR3 spans 15 amino acids. Germline lookup yields CDR1 SGHNT and CDR2 YYREEE (reference sequence). V lost 1 base, J lost 7 bases, and 2 bases stayed unmatched. The chain's CDR3 is CASSLKLAGGNEQFF. For the CDR3, the DNA is TGTGCCAGCAGCTTGAAACTAGCGGGGGGGAATGAGCAGTTCTTC.

The table lists this clone with a few counts. The chain uses TRBV7-2 and TRBJ1-4; 7 bases map to TRBD1. Germline trimming cut 2 bases from V and 5 bases from J; bases unmatched to any gene: 2. The CDR3 sequence is 14 residues long. Germline assignment: CDR1 SGHTA and CDR2 FQGNSA. CDR3 sequence (DNA): TGTGCCAGCAGCTTAAGACAGGGAAATGAAAAACTGTTTTTT. Its protein is CASSLRQGNEKLFF.

This clone was seen more than once but under ten times. The J gene is TRBJ1-4, the V gene TRBV18, with 8 bases aligning to TRBD1. The junction had 2 bases not matched to a gene; V was cut back by 6 bases and J by 8 bases. This CDR3 comprises 12 residues. CDR1 is KGHSH and CDR2 is LQKENI in the germline V gene. In DNA, the CDR3 is TGTGCCAGCTCTGACAGGGGCGAAAAACTGTTTTTT. Protein: CASSDRGEKLFF.

In its sample, this clone was seen a few times. J is TRBJ1-1 and V is TRBV12-5; D perhaps matches TRBD1 (5 bases). Trimming cost V 5 bases and J 5 bases, with 18 bases left between them. This CDR3 is built from 15 residues. In germline, CDR1 is LGHNT, CDR2 FRNRAP. The CDR3 sequence is CASGPPQGGETEAFF. The DNA of the CDR3 is TGTGCTAGTGGTCCTCCTCAGGGAGGCGAGACTGAAGCTTTCTTT.

The rearrangement uses TRBV6-2 or TRBV6-3 and TRBJ2-7; D may be TRBD1 (6 bases). The CDR3 has 15 amino acids. Trimming took off 4 bases at V and 5 bases at J, with 18 bases between the two ends. The V gene's germline CDR1 is MNHEY and CDR2 SVGEGT. CDR3 protein: CASSFRTASSDEQYF. CDR3 nucleotide sequence: TGTGCCAGCAGTTTCCGGACAGCCTCTTCCGACGAGCAGTACTTC.

The gene calls are TRBV20-1 and TRBJ2-7; tentatively, D is TRBD1 (5 bases). Trimming cost V 7 bases and J 3 bases, with 10 bases left between them. CDR3 length: 11 residues. The V gene's germline CDR1 is DFQATT and CDR2 SNEGSKA (reference sequence). CDR3 sequence (DNA): TGCAGTGTTTGGGGCGGCTACGAGCAGTACTTC. The encoded protein is CSVWGGYEQYF.

This sequence joins TRBV3-1 (or the pseudogene TRBV3-2) and TRBJ1-4; D gene unclear. Trimming cost V 1 base and J 4 bases, with 7 bases left between them. The germline gives CDR1 LGHDT, CDR2 YNNKEL (reference sequence). This CDR3 spans 14 amino acids. The CDR3 coding sequence is TGTGCCAGCAGCCAAGGGAACTATAATGAAAAACTGTTTTTT. It translates to CASSQGNYNEKLFF.

V and J are TRBV27 and TRBJ1-2, with no clear D. CDR1 and CDR2 from the germline V gene are MNHEY and SMNVEV (reference sequence). The CDR3 is 14 amino acids. Trimming removed 3 bases at V and 0 bases at J, with 8 bases between. CDR3 nucleotide sequence: TGTGCCAGCAGTTTCACTTATCCTAACTATGGCTACACCTTC. This translates into CASSFTYPNYGYTF.

The J gene is TRBJ2-1, the V gene TRBV9; 16 bases line up with TRBD2. The CDR3 spans 17 residues. Germline CDR1 is SGDLS and CDR2 is YYNGEE. J gave up 8 bases and V 0 bases, and 5 bases lay outside the gene matches. The CDR3 DNA reads TGTGCCAGCAGCGTAGTGGGACTAGCGGGGGGGCCATATGAGCAGTTCTTC. Protein product: CASSVVGLAGGPYEQFF.